This TCR beta chain was retrieved from a study of control samples from healthy donors and cancer patients. The table came from immunoSEQ multiplex PCR; TCRdb's copy has only in-frame clones and leaves some out. The table records around 95,000 clones, roughly 87% of them present only once. The CDR3 spans 16 residues. The V segment lost 1 base and the J segment 4 bases; nucleotides outside the gene matches: 9. Germline lookup yields CDR1 LGHNA and CDR2 YSLEER. The genes are TRBV4-3 and TRBJ2-5, with 7 bases that match TRBD2. What was sequenced was blood. The TCR was taken from a woman in her forties or fifties in good health. CDR3 coding DNA: TGCGCCAGCAGCCAAGGAATTGCAGGGAGGGTAGAGACCCAGTACTTC. This codes for CASSQGIAGRVETQYF.